The next 13 T cell receptor beta chains were all read from a single sample in a study of blood T cell repertoires in COVID-19 (dated by TCRdb to about 2020). The library was made by the immunoSEQ multiplex PCR assay. The source is immuneACCESS, and TCRdb retained only in-frame sequences with V and J called. Part of the clones is not carried over; for the studies checked, unresolved V genes explain less than half of this, and the remainder is unexplained. The sample table shows roughly 70,000 clones, and 88% are seen once. The top ten constitute around 1.5% of the sample. Sequencing was done on a sample of peripheral blood. The receptors derive from a human donor in a cohort sampled during active COVID-19.

This clone was picked up one time. The chain combines TRBV9 with TRBJ2-3; the D gene is possibly TRBD2 (6 bases). The CDR3 length is 13 residues. The V gene's germline CDR1 is SGDLS and CDR2 YYNGEE. The V end lost 0 bases, the J end lost 4 bases, and 6 bases lay between the germline ends. CDR3 nucleotides: TGTGCCAGCAGCGTAGGGGGGGCAGATACGCAGTATTTT. This codes for CASSVGGADTQYF.

J is TRBJ2-3 and V is TRBV19, with a weak D call TRBD2 (6 bases). Germline CDR1 LNHDA, CDR2 SQIVND (reference sequence). The CDR3 runs to 13 residues. Between the trimmed V and J ends, which lost 6 bases and 3 bases, there was a span of 10 bases. Here the CDR3 DNA reads TGTGCCAGTAGAGAAGGAGGGACAGATACGCAGTATTTT. This translates into CASREGGTDTQYF.

This chain connects TRBV7-9 to TRBJ2-1; 8 bases are shared with TRBD2. Losses at the gene ends were 4 bases for V and 7 bases for J; bases not matched to a gene: 6. Per the germline V gene, CDR1 is SEHNR and CDR2 is FQNEAQ (reference sequence). The CDR3 has 14 residues. The CDR3 DNA reads as TGTGCCAGCAGCTCGAGCGGGAGCCGGAATGAGCAGTTCTTC. It yields the protein CASSSSGSRNEQFF.

The chain couples TRBV6-4 to TRBJ2-7; 11 nucleotides match TRBD2. Germline loops: CDR1 MRHNA, CDR2 SNTAGT. This CDR3 has 15 amino acids. The ends lost 0 bases at V and 6 bases at J; junction bases unmatched: 4. CDR3 coding DNA: TGTGCCAGCAGTGACTCGAAACTAGCGGGAGTCGAGCAGTACTTC. Its protein is CASSDSKLAGVEQYF.

The gene calls are TRBV4-1 and TRBJ1-5; 7 nucleotides match TRBD1. J was trimmed by 1 base and V by 2 bases; bases with no gene match: 2. There are 15 residues in the CDR3. Germline CDR1 is MGHRA and CDR2 is YSYEKL. CDR3 coding DNA: TGCGCCAGCAGCCAAACAGGGGAGAGCAATCAGCCCCAGCATTTT. Protein sequence: CASSQTGESNQPQHF.

The V and J genes are TRBV27 and TRBJ2-5; tentative D call: TRBD2 (6 bases). Germline values: CDR1 MNHEY, CDR2 SMNVEV (reference sequence). The CDR3 runs to 16 residues. Trimming took 1 base from V and 5 from J, leaving 17 bases between them. CDR3 bases: TGTGCCAGCAGTTTATTCCCGACTGGCGCGGGGGAGACCCAGTACTTC. It yields the protein CASSLFPTGAGETQYF.

The gene calls are TRBV6-6 and TRBJ1-6, with 7 bases that match TRBD1. Per the germline V gene, CDR1 is MNHNY and CDR2 is SVGAGI (reference sequence). There are 13 residues in the CDR3. The J segment lost 4 bases and the V segment lost 6 bases, leaving 0 bases of the junction unmatched. CDR3 amino acids: CASRTGYNSPLHF. In DNA form, the CDR3 reads TGTGCCAGCAGGACAGGGTATAATTCACCCCTCCACTTT.

This clone was seen only once. The chain has TRBV2 and TRBJ1-1, with D perhaps TRBD1 (5 bases). In germline, CDR1 is SNHLY, CDR2 FYNNEI. The CDR3 length is 14 residues. Trimming pared 7 bases from V and 3 bases from J, leaving 15 bases between. CDR3 sequence: CASNSGRWDTEAFF. The CDR3 bases are TGTGCCAGCAATTCAGGGAGGTGGGACACTGAAGCTTTCTTT.

The CDR3 reads CASSQDLAREQFF. In DNA form, the CDR3 reads TGTGCCAGCAGCCAAGACCTAGCACGCGAGCAGTTCTTC. The V gene is TRBV4-2, the J gene TRBJ2-1, with D maybe TRBD2 (5 bases). The CDR3 totals 13 residues. Trimming took 0 bases from V and 10 from J, leaving 10 bases between them. From germline, CDR1 is LGHNA and CDR2 YNFKEQ.

The chain has TRBV12-3 or TRBV12-4 and TRBJ2-1; D call uncertain. V was shortened by 3 bases and J by 7 bases, with 7 bases between the two germline ends. This CDR3 comprises 12 residues. The CDR3 sequence is CASSFGFNEQFF. CDR3 coding DNA: TGTGCCAGCAGTTTTGGCTTTAATGAGCAGTTCTTC.

In this sample, this clone turned up once. The J gene is TRBJ2-7, the V gene TRBV6-4, with 14 bases fitting TRBD2. V was pared by 4 bases and J by 7 bases, with 12 bases of the junction left unmatched. This CDR3 is 17 amino acids long. The germline V gene has CDR1 MRHNA and CDR2 SNTAGT. The CDR3 sequence is CASSGSLTSGRAHEQYV. Written as DNA, the CDR3 is TGTGCCAGCAGTGGATCCCTGACTAGCGGGAGGGCCCATGAGCAGTACGTC.

The chain employs TRBV6-6 and TRBJ1-1, with D perhaps TRBD1 (6 bases). The CDR3 extends over 14 amino acids. V shed 5 bases and J shed 3 bases, with 13 bases lying between them. Germline-derived CDR1 and CDR2 are MNHNY and SVGAGI (reference sequence). The DNA for the CDR3 is TGTGCCAGCAGTACCAGGGGCAGGGACACTGAAGCTTTCTTT. This codes for CASSTRGRDTEAFF.

The chain employs TRBV19 and TRBJ1-1; the D gene is possibly TRBD1 (6 bases). Per the germline V gene, CDR1 is LNHDA and CDR2 is SQIVND (reference sequence). This CDR3 has 15 residues. V lost 2 bases to trimming and J lost 2 bases, with 12 bases between them. The CDR3 is CASSISGVANTEAFF. DNA of the CDR3: TGTGCCAGTAGTATATCAGGGGTTGCAAACACTGAAGCTTTCTTT.